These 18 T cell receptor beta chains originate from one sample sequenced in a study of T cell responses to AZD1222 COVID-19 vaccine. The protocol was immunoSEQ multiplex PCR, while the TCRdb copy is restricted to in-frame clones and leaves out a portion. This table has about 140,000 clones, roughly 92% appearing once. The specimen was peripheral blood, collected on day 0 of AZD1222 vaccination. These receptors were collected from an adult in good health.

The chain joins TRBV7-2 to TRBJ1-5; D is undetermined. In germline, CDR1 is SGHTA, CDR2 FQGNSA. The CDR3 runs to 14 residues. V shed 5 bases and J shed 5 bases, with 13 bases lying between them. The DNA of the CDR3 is TGTGCCAGCAGCGAAGGTAGGGTAGATCAGCCCCAGCATTTT. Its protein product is CASSEGRVDQPQHF.

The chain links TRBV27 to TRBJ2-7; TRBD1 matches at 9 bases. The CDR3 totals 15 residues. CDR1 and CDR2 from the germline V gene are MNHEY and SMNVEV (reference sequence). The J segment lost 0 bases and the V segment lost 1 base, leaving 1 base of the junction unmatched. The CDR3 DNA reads TGTGCCAGCAGTTTATGGGACAGGGCCTCCTACGAGCAGTACTTC. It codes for CASSLWDRASYEQYF.

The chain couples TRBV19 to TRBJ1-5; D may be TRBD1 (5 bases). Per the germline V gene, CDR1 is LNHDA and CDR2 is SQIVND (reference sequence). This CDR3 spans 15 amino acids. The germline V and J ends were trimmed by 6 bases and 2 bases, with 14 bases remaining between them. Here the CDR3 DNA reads TGTGCCAGTAGCTCGTGGGGCAGGGGCAATCAGCCCCAGCATTTT. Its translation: CASSSWGRGNQPQHF.

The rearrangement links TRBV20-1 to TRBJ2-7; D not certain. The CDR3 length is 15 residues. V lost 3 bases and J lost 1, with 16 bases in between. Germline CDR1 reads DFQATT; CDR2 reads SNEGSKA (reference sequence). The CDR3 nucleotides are TGCAGTGCTAGTCATGTTACAGTTCCGTCCTACGAGCAGTACTTC. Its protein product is CSASHVTVPSYEQYF.

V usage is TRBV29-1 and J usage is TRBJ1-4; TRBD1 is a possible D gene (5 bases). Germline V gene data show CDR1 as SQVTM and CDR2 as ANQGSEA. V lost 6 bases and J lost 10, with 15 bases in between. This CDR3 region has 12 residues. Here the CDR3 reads CSVGSGGGKLFF. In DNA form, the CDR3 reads TGCAGCGTCGGGAGTGGGGGAGGAAAACTGTTTTTT.

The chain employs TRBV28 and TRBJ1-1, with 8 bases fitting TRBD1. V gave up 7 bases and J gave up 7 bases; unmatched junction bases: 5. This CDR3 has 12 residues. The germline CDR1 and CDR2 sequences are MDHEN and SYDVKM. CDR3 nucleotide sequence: TGTGCCAGCACCCAGGGGGCGGGTGAAGCTTTCTTT. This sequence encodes CASTQGAGEAFF. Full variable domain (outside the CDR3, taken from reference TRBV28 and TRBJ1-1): DVKVTQSSRYLVKRTGEKVFLECVQDMDHENMFWYRQDPGLGLRLIYFSYDVKMKEKGDIPEGYSVSREKKERFSLILESASTNQTSMYLCASTQGAGEAFFGQGTRLTVV.

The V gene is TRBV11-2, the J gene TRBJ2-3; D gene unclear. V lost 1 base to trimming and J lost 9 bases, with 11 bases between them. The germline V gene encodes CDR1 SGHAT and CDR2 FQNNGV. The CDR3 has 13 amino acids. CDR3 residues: CASSLGLPPTQYF. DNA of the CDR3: TGTGCCAGCAGCTTAGGCCTCCCCCCGACGCAGTATTTT.

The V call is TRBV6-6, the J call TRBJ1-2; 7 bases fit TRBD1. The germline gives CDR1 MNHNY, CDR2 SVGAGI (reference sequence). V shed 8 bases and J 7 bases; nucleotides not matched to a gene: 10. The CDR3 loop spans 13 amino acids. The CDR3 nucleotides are TGTGCCAGCGGGAAGACAGGGCTGGCTGGCTACACCTTC. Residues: CASGKTGLAGYTF.

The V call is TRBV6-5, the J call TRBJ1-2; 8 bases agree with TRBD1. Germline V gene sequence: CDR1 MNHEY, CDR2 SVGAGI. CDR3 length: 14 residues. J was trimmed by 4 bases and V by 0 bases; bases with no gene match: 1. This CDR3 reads CASSYSGQGYGYTF. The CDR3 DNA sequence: TGTGCCAGCAGTTACTCTGGACAGGGCTATGGCTACACCTTC.

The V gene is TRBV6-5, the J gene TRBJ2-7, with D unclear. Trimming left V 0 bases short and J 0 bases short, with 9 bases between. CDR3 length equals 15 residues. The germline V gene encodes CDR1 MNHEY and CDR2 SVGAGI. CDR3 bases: TGTGCCAGCAGTTACTCCGTGACAACCTCCTACGAGCAGTACTTC. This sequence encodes CASSYSVTTSYEQYF.

Here the CDR3 reads CASSSDLGGYEQYF. The CDR3 DNA is TGTGCCAGCAGCTCCGACCTAGGTGGGTACGAGCAGTACTTC. The chain has TRBV11-2 and TRBJ2-7, with D uncertain. Germline CDR1 and CDR2: SGHAT and FQNNGV. The CDR3 contains 14 residues. The germline V and J ends were trimmed by 4 bases and 4 bases, with 14 bases remaining between them.

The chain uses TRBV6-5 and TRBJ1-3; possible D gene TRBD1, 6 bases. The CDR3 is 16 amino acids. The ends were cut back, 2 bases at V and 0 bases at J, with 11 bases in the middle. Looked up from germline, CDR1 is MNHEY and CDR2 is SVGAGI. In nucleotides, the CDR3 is TGTGCCAGCAGTTACCTTACAGGGTTCTCTGGAAACACCATATATTTT. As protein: CASSYLTGFSGNTIYF.

CDR3 coding DNA: TGCGCCAGCAGCCAGCCAACTCTAGCATCCTACAATGAGCAGTTCTTC. As protein: CASSQPTLASYNEQFF. The chain is built from TRBV4-1 and TRBJ2-1, with D possibly matching TRBD2 (5 bases). V gave up 3 bases and J gave up 1 base, with 13 bases separating them. The CDR3 sequence is 16 residues long. CDR1 is MGHRA and CDR2 is YSYEKL in the germline V gene.

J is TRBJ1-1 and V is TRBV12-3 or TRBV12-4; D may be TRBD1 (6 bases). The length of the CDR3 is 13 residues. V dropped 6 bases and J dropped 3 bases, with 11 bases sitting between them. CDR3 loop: CASRTGLDTEAFF. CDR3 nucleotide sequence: TGTGCCAGCAGGACAGGTCTGGACACTGAAGCTTTCTTT.

CDR3 in DNA: TGTGCCAGCAGCCAAGATGGCCGTGAGCAGTTCTTC. This sequence encodes CASSQDGREQFF. The J gene is TRBJ2-1, the V gene TRBV3-1 (or the pseudogene TRBV3-2), with unresolved D. V lost 0 bases and J lost 9, with 6 bases in between. CDR3 length equals 12 residues. Germline V CDR1 and CDR2: LGHDT, YNNKEL (reference sequence).

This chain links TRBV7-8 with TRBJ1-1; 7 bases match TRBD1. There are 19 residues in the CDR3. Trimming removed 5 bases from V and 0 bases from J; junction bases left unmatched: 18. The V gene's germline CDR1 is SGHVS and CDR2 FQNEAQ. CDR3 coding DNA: TGTGCCAGCAGCGGACGCAGCTCCGGGAGGGGGCGAATGAACACTGAAGCTTTCTTT. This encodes CASSGRSSGRGRMNTEAFF. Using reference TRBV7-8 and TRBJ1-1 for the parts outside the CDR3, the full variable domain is GAGVSQSPRYKVAKRGQDVALRCDPISGHVSLFWYQQALGQGPEFLTYFQNEAQLDKSGLPSDRFFAERPEGSVSTLKIQRTQQEDSAVYLCASSGRSSGRGRMNTEAFFGQGTRLTVV.

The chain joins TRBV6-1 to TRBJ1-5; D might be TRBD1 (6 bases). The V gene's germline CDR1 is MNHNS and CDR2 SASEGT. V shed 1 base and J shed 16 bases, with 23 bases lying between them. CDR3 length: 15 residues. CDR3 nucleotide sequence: TGTGCCAGCAGTGAAGAAAGGAACAGGGCAGTCGGTAGACATTTT. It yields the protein CASSEERNRAVGRHF.

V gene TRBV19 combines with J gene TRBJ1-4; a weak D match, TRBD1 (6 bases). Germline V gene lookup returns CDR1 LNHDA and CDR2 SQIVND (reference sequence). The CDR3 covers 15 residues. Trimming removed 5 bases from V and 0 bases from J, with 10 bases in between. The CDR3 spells CASSGTTATNEKLFF. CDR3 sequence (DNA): TGTGCCAGTAGTGGGACAACAGCAACTAATGAAAAACTGTTTTTT. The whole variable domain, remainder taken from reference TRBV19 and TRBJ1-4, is DGGITQSPKYLFRKEGQNVTLSCEQNLNHDAMYWYRQDPGQGLRLIYYSQIVNDFQKGDIAEGYSVSREKKESFPLTVTSAQKNPTAFYLCASSGTTATNEKLFFGSGTQLSVL.